The 18 T cell receptor beta chains presented below share a single source sample, sequenced in a study of CD8 T cells in Susac syndrome. The RNA, roughly 0.45 to 1 ug, was put through reverse transcription using random hexamers. TCRdb reprocessed the immunoSEQ multiplex PCR reads with MiXCR, giving one entry per CDR3 protein. The table has 150,000 to 160,000 distinct CDR3 sequences, roughly 96% seen once. Sequencing was performed on CD8+ T cells from PBMCs. These receptors all stem from a human donor with multiple sclerosis.

This chain connects TRBV12-3 or TRBV12-4 to TRBJ1-4; a weak D match, TRBD1 (5 bases). CDR3 length: 14 amino acids. Trimming shortened V by 3 bases and J by 8 bases, and 13 bases separated the two germline ends. The CDR3 DNA reads TGTGCCAGCAGTTTTAGCAGGGTGAGGGAAAAACTGTTTTTT. Its translation: CASSFSRVREKLFF.

This rearrangement joins TRBV4-1 to TRBJ2-4, with D possibly being TRBD1 or TRBD2 (6 bases each). V was trimmed by 9 bases and J by 16 bases, leaving 19 bases between them. Germline V gene sequence: CDR1 MGHRA, CDR2 YSYEKL. The CDR3 runs to 11 residues. CDR3 sequence reads: CASQGRTPRYF. The CDR3 nucleotides are TGCGCCAGTCAGGGGAGGACCCCCAGATACTTC.

This clonotype was seen just once. The chain carries TRBV5-4 and TRBJ2-3; D might be TRBD2 (5 bases). With 0 bases removed from V and 1 base from J, the gap between germline ends came to 9 bases. The CDR3 totals 15 residues. Germline CDR1 and CDR2: SGHNT and YYREEE (reference sequence). CDR3 bases: TGTGCCAGCAGCTTGGAAGGAGCGGGCACAGATACGCAGTATTTT. Translating gives CASSLEGAGTDTQYF.

The chain links TRBV5-1 to TRBJ2-1; no clear D gene. CDR1 and CDR2 (germline): SGHRS, YFSETQ. The CDR3 covers 16 residues. Trimming took off 4 bases at V and 6 bases at J, with 20 bases between the two ends. For the CDR3, the DNA is TGCGCCAGCAGCCCGTTAGTCCAGCTACTGCGCAATGAGCAGTTCTTC. Encoded protein: CASSPLVQLLRNEQFF.

This chain links TRBV6-6 with TRBJ1-1, with no clear D. V was clipped by 4 bases and J by 5 bases, with 14 bases between them. In germline, CDR1 is MNHNY, CDR2 SVGAGI (reference sequence). The CDR3 runs to 14 residues. The CDR3 DNA is TGTGCCAGCAGTTCAAGGGTTGGCAAAACTGAAGCTTTCTTT. Encoded protein: CASSSRVGKTEAFF.

The gene calls are TRBV19 and TRBJ1-6; weak D call: TRBD1 (6 bases). Trimming cost V 5 bases and J 10 bases, with 15 bases left between them. The V gene's germline CDR1 is LNHDA and CDR2 SQIVND (reference sequence). The CDR3 extends over 14 amino acids. In DNA, the CDR3 is TGTGCCAGTAGTTTGACAGTGACAGGCTCACCCCTCCACTTT. Protein: CASSLTVTGSPLHF. The full variable domain, in which reference TRBV19 and TRBJ1-6 provide the parts outside the CDR3, is DGGITQSPKYLFRKEGQNVTLSCEQNLNHDAMYWYRQDPGQGLRLIYYSQIVNDFQKGDIAEGYSVSREKKESFPLTVTSAQKNPTAFYLCASSLTVTGSPLHFGNGTRLTVT.

The rearrangement joins TRBV9 to TRBJ2-1, with D hard to call. This CDR3 is 15 amino acids long. Germline values: CDR1 SGDLS, CDR2 YYNGEE. V was pared by 3 bases and J by 0 bases, with 10 bases between. The CDR3 region has the DNA TGTGCCAGCAGCGCCGAAATGAGCTCCTACAATGAGCAGTTCTTC. It yields the protein CASSAEMSSYNEQFF.

The V and J genes are TRBV6-5 and TRBJ2-1, with D maybe TRBD2 (5 bases). Germline CDR1 reads MNHEY; CDR2 reads SVGAGI. The CDR3 sequence is 13 residues long. V lost 7 bases and J 7 bases, leaving 14 bases between the germline ends. The CDR3 loop is CASTWGDGNEQFF. The DNA for the CDR3 is TGTGCCAGCACCTGGGGAGACGGGAATGAGCAGTTCTTC.

This rearrangement joins TRBV20-1 to TRBJ2-3; the D gene is possibly TRBD1 (6 bases). CDR3 length: 14 amino acids. Germline values: CDR1 DFQATT, CDR2 SNEGSKA (reference sequence). V was pared by 4 bases and J by 6 bases, with 17 bases between. The CDR3 DNA reads TGCAGTGCTATAGGGGGATCCCCGGTGGATACGCAGTATTTT. Encoded protein: CSAIGGSPVDTQYF.

This chain links TRBV5-1 with TRBJ2-7, with D possibly being TRBD2 (5 bases). Germline V CDR1 and CDR2: SGHRS, YFSETQ. Trimming removed 0 bases from V and 3 bases from J, with 10 bases in between. This CDR3 spans 14 amino acids. This chain's CDR3 is CASSLGSGNYEQYV. The CDR3 bases are TGCGCCAGCAGCTTGGGATCCGGGAACTACGAGCAGTACGTC.

The V gene is TRBV12-3 or TRBV12-4, the J gene TRBJ1-1; no reliable D call. The CDR3 has 14 amino acids. Trimming stripped 2 bases from V and 4 bases from J, with 11 bases between. CDR3 coding DNA: TGTGCCAGCAGTTTATTGAAGGGTTTCACTGAAGCTTTCTTT. It codes for CASSLLKGFTEAFF.

V and J are TRBV7-9 and TRBJ1-2, with D perhaps TRBD1 (6 bases). The CDR3 is made up of 15 amino acids. Trimming shortened V by 3 bases and J by 4 bases, and 15 bases separated the two germline ends. Germline assignment: CDR1 SEHNR and CDR2 FQNEAQ (reference sequence). The CDR3 DNA reads as TGTGCCAGCAGCTTTCCCGCAGGGGCTATCTATGGCTACACCTTC. This gives the protein CASSFPAGAIYGYTF.

The V and J genes are TRBV30 and TRBJ2-7; the D gene is possibly TRBD2 (5 bases). The CDR3 loop spans 12 amino acids. Germline CDR1 is GTSNPN and CDR2 is SVGIG (reference sequence). Trimming removed 6 bases at V and 2 bases at J, with 11 bases between. DNA for the CDR3: TGTGCCTGTAGAGACGGGACCTACGAGCAGTACGTC. It is translated as CACRDGTYEQYV.

This sequence joins TRBV6-4 and TRBJ1-2, with 7 nucleotides matching TRBD1. The V gene's germline CDR1 is MRHNA and CDR2 SNTAGT. Germline trimming cut 0 bases from V and 6 bases from J; bases unmatched to any gene: 7. The CDR3 extends over 15 amino acids. The CDR3 sequence is CASSDSTRQGDGYTF. The CDR3 bases are TGTGCCAGCAGTGACTCGACTCGGCAGGGGGATGGCTACACCTTC.

J is TRBJ2-7 and V is TRBV7-9; no reliable D call. V lost 4 bases and J 3 bases, leaving 22 bases between the germline ends. The CDR3 is made up of 17 amino acids. Per the germline V gene, CDR1 is SEHNR and CDR2 is FQNEAQ (reference sequence). The CDR3 nucleotides are TGTGCCAGCAGCTCCTATTTCCGGACCAAAGGGAACTACGAGCAGTACTTC. Translation gives CASSSYFRTKGNYEQYF.

This rearrangement joins TRBV7-8 to TRBJ1-2, with D possibly being TRBD1 (6 bases). This CDR3 is built from 15 residues. V lost 4 bases to trimming and J lost 2 bases, with 14 bases between them. In germline, CDR1 is SGHVS, CDR2 FQNEAQ. CDR3 sequence: CASSSGTRKNYGYTF. In DNA form, the CDR3 reads TGTGCCAGCAGCTCCGGGACAAGAAAAAACTATGGCTACACCTTC.

The V call is TRBV20-1, the J call TRBJ2-1; TRBD2 matches at 13 bases. The length of the CDR3 is 15 residues. V lost 6 bases, J lost 8 bases, and 10 bases stayed unmatched. CDR1 is DFQATT and CDR2 is SNEGSKA in the germline V gene (reference sequence). The CDR3 spells CSAAATSGGADEQFF. The CDR3 DNA reads TGCAGTGCAGCCGCAACTAGCGGGGGGGCCGATGAGCAGTTCTTC.

In its sample, this clonotype was seen once. V and J are TRBV20-1 and TRBJ1-1; 7 bases agree with TRBD1. CDR1 and CDR2 (germline): DFQATT, SNEGSKA (reference sequence). The CDR3 is 14 amino acids. The V segment lost 5 bases and the J segment 7 bases; nucleotides outside the gene matches: 13. The CDR3 sequence is CSALTTTGRFEAFF. CDR3 nucleotides: TGCAGTGCTCTAACTACGACAGGGCGCTTTGAAGCTTTCTTT.